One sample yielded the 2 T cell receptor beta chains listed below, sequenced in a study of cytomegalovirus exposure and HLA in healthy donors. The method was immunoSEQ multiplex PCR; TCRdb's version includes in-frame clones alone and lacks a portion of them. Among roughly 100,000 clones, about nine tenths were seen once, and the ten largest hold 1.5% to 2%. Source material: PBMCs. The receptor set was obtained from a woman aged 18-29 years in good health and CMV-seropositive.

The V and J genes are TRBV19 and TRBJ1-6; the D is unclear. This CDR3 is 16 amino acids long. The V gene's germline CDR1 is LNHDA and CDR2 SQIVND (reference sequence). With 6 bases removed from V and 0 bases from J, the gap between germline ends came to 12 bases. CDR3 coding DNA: TGTGCCAGTAGCGTCCTGGTGAGCTCCTATAATTCACCCCTCCACTTT. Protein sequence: CASSVLVSSYNSPLHF.

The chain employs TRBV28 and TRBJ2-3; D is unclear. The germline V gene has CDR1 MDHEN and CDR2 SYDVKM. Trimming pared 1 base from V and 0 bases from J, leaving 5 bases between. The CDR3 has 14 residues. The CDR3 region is CASSLSTSTDTQYF. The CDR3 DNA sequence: TGTGCCAGCAGTTTATCGACTAGCACAGATACGCAGTATTTT.